The 14 T cell receptor beta chains presented below share a single source sample, sequenced in a study of blood T cell repertoires in COVID-19. Some clones are missing from TCRdb's copy, which holds only in-frame ones; the method was immunoSEQ multiplex PCR. The sample carries fewer than 150,000 clones, about 88% recorded once. Sample: peripheral blood. These receptors were obtained from a woman aged 70-85 years who had recovered from COVID-19.

This clone came up a few times. This chain links TRBV2 with TRBJ2-7, with 14 bases identical to TRBD2. Trimming at V came to 8 bases and at J to 4 bases, leaving 10 bases not matched to a gene. CDR3 size: 16 residues. CDR1 is SNHLY and CDR2 is FYNNEI in the germline V gene. The CDR3 here is CASDLGLAGAGYEQYF. CDR3 bases: TGTGCCAGCGATTTGGGACTAGCGGGAGCTGGGTACGAGCAGTACTTC.

The chain carries TRBV19 and TRBJ1-1; a weak D match, TRBD1 (5 bases). Trimming shortened V by 11 bases and J by 1 base, and 8 bases separated the two germline ends. The germline CDR1 and CDR2 sequences are LNHDA and SQIVND (reference sequence). The CDR3 has 11 residues. The CDR3 loop reads CASRGNTEAFF. For the CDR3, the DNA is TGTGCCTCTAGGGGGAACACTGAAGCTTTCTTT.

The V call is TRBV7-9, the J call TRBJ2-5; no firm D call. Trimming removed 4 bases at V and 0 bases at J, with 9 bases between. This CDR3 spans 14 amino acids. Germline V gene data show CDR1 as SEHNR and CDR2 as FQNEAQ (reference sequence). The DNA of the CDR3 is TGTGCCAGCAGCTGGCAGGAAAACCAAGAGACCCAGTACTTC. Protein sequence: CASSWQENQETQYF. The full variable domain, with the rest looked up from reference TRBV7-9 and TRBJ2-5, is DTGVSQNPRHKITKRGQNVTFRCDPISEHNRLYWYRQTLGQGPEFLTYFQNEAQLEKSRLLSDRFSAERPKGSFSTLEIQRTEQGDSAMYLCASSWQENQETQYFGPGTRLLVL.

A few counts support this clone. The chain couples TRBV6-5 to TRBJ1-1; D is unresolved. Per germline, CDR1 MNHEY and CDR2 SVGAGI. This CDR3 has 15 residues. V was cut by 0 bases and J by 1 base, with 9 bases left in between. The CDR3 region is CASSYSRSPNTEAFF. The CDR3 DNA is TGTGCCAGCAGTTACTCGAGATCGCCGAACACTGAAGCTTTCTTT.

This clone was detected once. The J gene is TRBJ2-7, the V gene TRBV6-5, with 8 bases matching TRBD1. From germline, CDR1 is MNHEY and CDR2 SVGAGI. The CDR3 totals 14 residues. With V trimmed by 2 bases and J by 3 bases, 3 bases remained unmatched. CDR3 sequence (DNA): TGTGCCAGCAGTTACCTTACAGGGGGCTACGAGCAGTACTTC. Translation gives CASSYLTGGYEQYF.

V usage is TRBV18 and J usage is TRBJ1-5; unclear D gene. The V gene lost 4 bases and the J gene lost 4 bases, with 17 bases spanning the gap. The CDR3 is 16 amino acids. Germline CDR1 KGHSH, CDR2 LQKENI. CDR3 sequence reads: CASSLGPRQVNQPQHF. CDR3 DNA: TGTGCCAGCTCACTCGGCCCTAGGCAAGTGAATCAGCCCCAGCATTTT.

This clone was counted once. V and J are TRBV7-9 and TRBJ1-5, with 9 positions matching TRBD1. This CDR3 is 13 amino acids long. Trimming at V came to 5 bases and at J to 7 bases, leaving 3 bases not matched to a gene. Germline V gives CDR1 SEHNR, CDR2 FQNEAQ (reference sequence). The CDR3 region has the DNA TGTGCCAGCAGCGACGGGACAGGGCAGCCCCAGCATTTT. Its translation: CASSDGTGQPQHF.

This sequence joins TRBV7-4 and TRBJ1-5; TRBD1 aligns across 10 bases. This CDR3 has 20 amino acids. Trimming at V came to 1 base and at J to 5 bases, leaving 17 bases not matched to a gene. Germline V gene data show CDR1 as SGHVT and CDR2 as SQSDAQ. The CDR3 loop is CASSLGSGTGDIRGDQPQHF. The CDR3 DNA follows: TGTGCCAGCAGCTTAGGTAGCGGGACAGGGGACATAAGGGGGGATCAGCCCCAGCATTTT.

The chain is built from TRBV7-9 and TRBJ1-2; 11 nucleotides align to TRBD1. This CDR3 comprises 13 residues. In germline, CDR1 is SEHNR, CDR2 FQNEAQ (reference sequence). With V trimmed by 3 bases and J by 10 bases, 4 bases remained unmatched. The CDR3 reads CASSLGQGVVYTF. DNA of the CDR3: TGTGCCAGCAGCTTGGGACAGGGGGTCGTCTACACCTTC.

The chain recombines TRBV6-5 with TRBJ2-1; possibly TRBD1 for D (5 bases). Per the germline V gene, CDR1 is MNHEY and CDR2 is SVGAGI. The CDR3 is 15 amino acids. Trimming stripped 5 bases from V and 0 bases from J, with 11 bases between. The CDR3 reads CASSLDSPSYNEQFF. The CDR3 DNA follows: TGTGCCAGCAGTCTAGACAGCCCCTCCTACAATGAGCAGTTCTTC.

J is TRBJ2-7 and V is TRBV4-2; D not certain. Per germline, CDR1 LGHNA and CDR2 YNFKEQ. V shed 4 bases and J shed 0 bases, with 13 bases lying between them. The CDR3 totals 15 residues. CDR3 coding DNA: TGTGCCAGCAGCCGAGACTCCTCAGGCTCCTACGAGCAGTACTTC. Translation: CASSRDSSGSYEQYF.

The CDR3 DNA follows: TGTGCCAGCAGAGGGGGGGGCAGAGGCTATGGCTACACCTTC. Translated: CASRGGGRGYGYTF. The gene calls are TRBV11-2 and TRBJ1-2; perhaps TRBD1 as D (6 bases). Deletions cut 6 bases from V and 4 bases from J, with 15 bases between. This CDR3 has 14 amino acids. Germline CDR1 SGHAT, CDR2 FQNNGV.

The chain links TRBV28 to TRBJ1-4; 8 positions agree with TRBD1. The germline V gene has CDR1 MDHEN and CDR2 SYDVKM. V shed 5 bases, J shed 10 bases, and the junction held 12 bases outside the gene matches. This CDR3 has 15 amino acids. DNA for the CDR3: TGTGCCAGCAGTCCTCAGGGGGCGATAATAGTAAAACTGTTTTTT. Protein product: CASSPQGAIIVKLFF.

This chain joins TRBV2 and TRBJ1-5, with a possible D match to TRBD1 (5 bases). CDR1 is SNHLY, CDR2 FYNNEI, per germline. The CDR3 length is 15 residues. The V end was cut by 2 bases, the J end by 2 bases, with 10 bases between. The CDR3 is CASSERQKGNQPQHF. The CDR3 DNA follows: TGTGCCAGCAGTGAAAGACAGAAAGGCAATCAGCCCCAGCATTTT.